This T cell receptor beta chain was observed in a study of identical twins. Study outcomes and limitations: Out-of-frame alpha sequences shared by twins were enriched for low generation probability.

Template switching supplied a universal primer site; unique molecular identifiers were carried on the cDNA. TCRdb re-called the 5' RACE reads through MiXCR, storing one row per CDR3 protein. The sample gives some 590,000 distinct CDR3 sequences, more than 9% of which show up once; more than 2.5% is in the top ten. Looked up from germline, CDR1 is LNHNV and CDR2 is YYDKDF (reference sequence). Trimming removed 5 bases at V and 9 bases at J, with 20 bases between. CDR3 length: 15 amino acids. A remark on this clonotype: The antigen is unknown.

The same data also contributed to another study, on yellow fever vaccine responses in identical twins.

This receptor was taken from a woman aged 18-29 years in good health. The V gene is TRBV15, the J gene TRBJ2-1, with D perhaps TRBD2 (6 bases). The sequenced sample consisted of PBMCs. The CDR3 reads CATSGTGTGLGEQFF. CDR3 nucleotides: TGTGCCACCAGCGGAACCGGGACTGGCCTGGGTGAGCAGTTCTTC.